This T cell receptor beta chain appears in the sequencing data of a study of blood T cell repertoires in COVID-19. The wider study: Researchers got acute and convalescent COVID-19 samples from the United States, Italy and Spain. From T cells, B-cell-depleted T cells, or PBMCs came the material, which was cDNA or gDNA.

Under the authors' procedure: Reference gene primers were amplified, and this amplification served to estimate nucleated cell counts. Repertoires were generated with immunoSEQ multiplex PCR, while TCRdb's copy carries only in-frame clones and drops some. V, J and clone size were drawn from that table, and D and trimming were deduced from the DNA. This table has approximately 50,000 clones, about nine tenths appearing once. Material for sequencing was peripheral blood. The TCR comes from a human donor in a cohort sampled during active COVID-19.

The CDR3 sequence is CASSLWRGSSYEQYF. DNA for the CDR3: TGTGCCAGCAGCTTATGGAGAGGGTCCTCCTACGAGCAGTACTTC. The V and J genes are TRBV7-9 and TRBJ2-7; weak D call: TRBD2 (5 bases). The CDR3 covers 15 residues. Per germline, CDR1 SEHNR and CDR2 FQNEAQ (reference sequence). V shed 2 bases and J shed 0 bases, with 11 bases lying between them.